A selection of T cell receptor beta chains follows, all from one sample in a study of identifying expanded T cells in peripheral blood. Data came from immunoSEQ multiplex PCR; TCRdb stores just in-frame clones and leaves some out. The sample records some 90,000 clones, around 85% being singletons. Sample: blood. These receptor sequences come from a person between 18 and 75 years old in good health. CDR3s include the opening cysteine and the closing phenylalanine or tryptophan. The D gene is left open where the match is weak. Clone size is stated in some rows and not others, as once, few, many or a class when expanded.

CASSSTASNQPQHF	TGTGCCAGCAGCTCTACAGCCTCTAATCAGCCCCAGCATTTT	.	TRBJ1-5	TRBV7-2	.
CAWSTPTGEAFF	TGTGCCTGGAGTACCCCTACAGGGGAAGCTTTCTTT	.	TRBJ1-1	TRBV30	.
CASSDSTTGEVPPLHF	TGTGCCAGCAGCGACAGCACGACAGGGGAAGTACCACCCCTCCACTTT	TRBD1	TRBJ1-6	TRBV7-9	.
CASSELRMGEQYF	TGCGCCAGCAGTGAGCTGCGGATGGGGGAGCAGTACTTC	.	TRBJ2-7	TRBV10-2	.
CASSAGGAGGTQYF	TGTGCCAGCAGCGCCGGAGGGGCGGGTGGGACCCAGTACTTC	.	TRBJ2-5	TRBV9	.
CASSLGVQRRGYTF	TGTGCCAGCAGCTTAGGAGTTCAGCGCCGGGGCTACACCTTC	.	TRBJ1-2	TRBV11-2	.
CASSLDYRGAGNTIYF	TGTGCCAGCAGCTTAGATTACAGGGGGGCAGGAAACACCATATATTTT	TRBD1	TRBJ1-3	TRBV11-3	.
CASKKAGDREEYF	TGTGCCAGCAAAAAAGCAGGGGACCGCGAAGAGTACTTC	.	TRBJ2-7	TRBV6-5	.
CSVEGALGSYEQYF	TGCAGCGTTGAAGGGGCTCTTGGCTCCTACGAGCAGTACTTC	.	TRBJ2-7	TRBV29-1	once
CASSLRWSTDTQYF	TGTGCCAGCAGCCTCAGGTGGAGCACAGATACGCAGTATTTT	.	TRBJ2-3	TRBV7-8	.
CASSEAGGPYNEQFF	TGCGCCAGCAGCGAAGCGGGGGGGCCTTACAATGAGCAGTTCTTC	TRBD2	TRBJ2-1	TRBV5-1	.
CAWNRDRGEQYF	TGTGCCTGGAACCGGGACAGGGGCGAGCAGTACTTC	TRBD1	TRBJ2-7	TRBV30	.
CAWSTGTGTYNEQFF	TGTGCCTGGAGTACCGGGACAGGTACCTACAATGAGCAGTTCTTC	TRBD1	TRBJ2-1	TRBV30	once
CASSVGGAKNIQYF	TGTGCCAGCAGCGTAGGGGGGGCCAAAAACATTCAGTACTTC	.	TRBJ2-4	TRBV9	.
CASSLQGRVSSSYEQYF	TGTGCCAGCAGCTTGCAGGGGCGAGTCTCTAGCTCCTACGAGCAGTACTTC	.	TRBJ2-7	TRBV5-5	once
CASSFDTTNYGYTF	TGTGCCAGCAGCTTTGATACGACTAACTATGGCTACACCTTC	.	TRBJ1-2	TRBV5-6	.
CASSPRTGGTGELFF	TGTGCCAGCAGTCCGAGGACAGGGGGAACCGGGGAGCTGTTTTTT	TRBD1	TRBJ2-2	TRBV6-5	once
CASSQEWRGLQPQHF	TGCGCCAGCAGCCAAGAATGGAGGGGGCTTCAGCCCCAGCATTTT	TRBD1	TRBJ1-5	TRBV4-1	few
CAWSVGGDTEAFF	TGTGCCTGGAGTGTGGGGGGGGACACTGAAGCTTTCTTT	.	TRBJ1-1	TRBV30	.
CASSYQGGYNEQFF	TGTGCCAGCAGTTACCAGGGAGGCTACAATGAGCAGTTCTTC	.	TRBJ2-1	TRBV6-5	.
CASSLSSVSGANVLTF	TGCGCCAGCAGCCTAAGCAGCGTCTCTGGGGCCAACGTCCTGACTTTC	.	TRBJ2-6	TRBV4-3	.
CASSLDTGNTEAFF	TGTGCCAGCAGCTTAGATACAGGGAACACTGAAGCTTTCTTT	.	TRBJ1-1	TRBV11-2	.
CASSLFYRGGYGYTF	TGTGCCAGCAGTTTATTCTATCGTGGCGGCTATGGCTACACCTTC	.	TRBJ1-2	TRBV28	.
CASSLAGVGNTIYF	TGTGCCAGCAGCTTAGCAGGGGTTGGAAACACCATATATTTT	.	TRBJ1-3	TRBV11-2	.
CASSLESFGTKVF	TGTGCCAGCAGCTTAGAGTCGTTCGGAACCAAAGTCTTC	.	TRBJ1-2	TRBV7-2	.
CASSIGAPARVSYEQYF	TGCGCCAGCAGTATAGGAGCCCCGGCCCGGGTCTCCTACGAGCAGTACTTC	.	TRBJ2-7	TRBV10-2	.
CASSGLGLSNQPQHF	TGCGCCAGCAGTGGTCTGGGACTTAGCAATCAGCCCCAGCATTTT	.	TRBJ1-5	TRBV10-2	once
CASSLRRGGGETQYF	TGTGCCAGCAGCTTGAGACGGGGGGGCGGAGAGACCCAGTACTTC	TRBD2	TRBJ2-5	TRBV5-6	.
CAWTGQLMNTEAFF	TGTGCCTGGACGGGACAGCTCATGAACACTGAAGCTTTCTTT	TRBD1	TRBJ1-1	TRBV30	.
CATSRWTDSYGYTF	TGTGCCACCAGCAGATGGACAGATAGTTATGGCTACACCTTC	.	TRBJ1-2	TRBV15	.
CASSPSSGVNTEAFF	TGCGCCAGCAGCCCCAGTTCGGGAGTGAACACTGAAGCTTTCTTT	.	TRBJ1-1	TRBV5-1	.
CASLVSPGRRGGSYEQYF	TGTGCCAGCCTAGTATCTCCCGGGCGCAGGGGTGGCTCCTACGAGCAGTACTTC	.	TRBJ2-7	TRBV7-9	.
CASSLTGLWAETQYF	TGTGCCAGCAGCTTAACAGGGTTGTGGGCAGAGACCCAGTACTTC	.	TRBJ2-5	TRBV7-2	.
CASSINLGNTEAFF	TGTGCCAGTAGTATAAACCTTGGGAACACTGAAGCTTTCTTT	.	TRBJ1-1	TRBV19	.
CAISPTLTGMGVGSPLHF	TGTGCCATCAGTCCAACTCTGACAGGGATGGGGGTTGGATCACCCCTCCACTTT	TRBD1	TRBJ1-6	TRBV10-3	.
CASRGQGMFQETQYF	TGTGCCAGTAGGGGACAGGGAATGTTTCAAGAGACCCAGTACTTC	TRBD1	TRBJ2-5	TRBV19	.
CASGLVSGFTHEKLFF	TGTGCTAGTGGTTTGGTATCAGGGTTCACCCATGAAAAACTGTTTTTT	.	TRBJ1-4	TRBV12-5	.
CASSLPSNEQFF	TGTGCCAGCAGCCTCCCCTCCAATGAGCAGTTCTTC	.	TRBJ2-1	TRBV11-2	.
CASSLEPGRAATGGGYTF	TGTGCCAGCAGCTTAGAACCGGGCCGGGCGGCGACAGGGGGTGGCTACACCTTC	TRBD1	TRBJ1-2	TRBV11-3	once
CASSQETGQANYGYTF	TGCGCCAGCAGCCAAGAAACCGGACAGGCTAACTATGGCTACACCTTC	TRBD1	TRBJ1-2	TRBV4-1	.
CASSRGGFTDTQYF	TGTGCCAGCAGCAGAGGGGGGTTCACAGATACGCAGTATTTT	.	TRBJ2-3	TRBV6-6	once
CASSQDPGDSSYEQYF	TGCGCCAGCAGCCAAGATCCGGGTGACAGCTCCTACGAGCAGTACTTC	.	TRBJ2-7	TRBV4-3	.
CASSLGGPSDSNYGYTF	TGTGCCAGCAGCTTAGGGGGCCCATCGGACAGTAACTATGGCTACACCTTC	.	TRBJ1-2	TRBV7-8	.
CAWAGPREDAFF	TGTGCCTGGGCGGGGCCCAGGGAGGACGCTTTCTTT	.	TRBJ1-1	TRBV30	.
CASSLARAVYALHF	TGTGCCAGCAGCCTGGCGCGAGCCGTTTACGCCCTCCACTTT	.	TRBJ1-6	TRBV5-6	.
CASSETDRVPETQYF	TGTGCCAGCAGCGAAACAGACAGGGTTCCAGAGACCCAGTACTTC	TRBD1	TRBJ2-5	TRBV5-5	.
CASSLGGRENGYTF	TGTGCCAGCAGCTTGGGGGGTCGGGAGAATGGCTACACCTTC	.	TRBJ1-2	TRBV5-4	.
CASRGFEAFF	TGTGCCAGCAGGGGATTTGAAGCTTTCTTT	.	TRBJ1-1	TRBV6-6	.
CASKPSQGWLKSPLHF	TGTGCCAGCAAGCCTTCCCAGGGATGGCTTAAATCACCCCTCCACTTT	.	TRBJ1-6	TRBV2	.
CASRVGQGQANYGYTF	TGTGCCAGCAGAGTGGGACAGGGACAAGCTAACTATGGCTACACCTTC	TRBD1	TRBJ1-2	TRBV5-5	.
CASSLVGTENQPQHF	TGTGCCAGCAGCTTAGTGGGGACAGAAAATCAGCCCCAGCATTTT	TRBD1	TRBJ1-5	TRBV7-2	.
CASGDSSSYNEQFF	TGTGCCAGCGGGGACAGTAGCTCCTACAATGAGCAGTTCTTC	TRBD1	TRBJ2-1	TRBV6-5	.
CASSLAGWKYGYTF	TGTGCCAGCAGCTTAGCGGGGTGGAAGTATGGCTACACCTTC	.	TRBJ1-2	TRBV7-9	.
CASSSTGTSGGEQFF	TGTGCCAGCAGCTCAACCGGGACCTCGGGGGGTGAGCAGTTCTTC	TRBD2	TRBJ2-1	TRBV9	.